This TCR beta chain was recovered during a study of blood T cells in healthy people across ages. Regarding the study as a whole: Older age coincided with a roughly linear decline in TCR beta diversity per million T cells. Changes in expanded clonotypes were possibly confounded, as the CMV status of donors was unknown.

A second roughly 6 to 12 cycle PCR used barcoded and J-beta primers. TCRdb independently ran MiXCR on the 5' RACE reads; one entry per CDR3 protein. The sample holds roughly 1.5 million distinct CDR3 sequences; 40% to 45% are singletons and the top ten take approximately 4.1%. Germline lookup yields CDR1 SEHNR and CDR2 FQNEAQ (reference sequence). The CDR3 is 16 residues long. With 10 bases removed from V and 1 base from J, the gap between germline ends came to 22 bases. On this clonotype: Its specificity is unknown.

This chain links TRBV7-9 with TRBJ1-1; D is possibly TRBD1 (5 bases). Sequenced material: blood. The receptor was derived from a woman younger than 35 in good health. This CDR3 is CAMDTLVAEKNTEAFF. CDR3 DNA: TGTGCCATGGACACTCTTGTCGCCGAGAAGAACACTGAAGCTTTCTTT.